Given below is one T cell receptor (beta chain) in context. Its target antigen remains unknown. The record has no base qualities; no much larger clone is one base away. A second Seattle source provided samples from volunteer blood donors who had recovered from COVID-19. Each collaborating institution followed its own protocols to collect whole blood in K2EDTA tubes. For TCRbeta analysis, collaborator samples were shipped as frozen whole blood, as isolated PBMCs, or as DNA extracted from either sample type. TCRbeta CDR3 regions were amplified from genomic DNA by means of the immunoSEQ Assay, a bias-controlled multiplex PCR. As for the authors' bioinformatics: The number of nucleated cells in each sample was estimated by amplification of reference gene primers within the assay. Sequence reads were collapsed and filtered to measure the absolute abundance of every unique TCRbeta CDR3 rearrangement. For each sample, productive Simpson clonality was calculated as the square root of Simpson's diversity index across productive rearrangements. TCRdb limited this immuneACCESS table to in-frame rearrangements with V and J called. A share of clones is missing; checked studies link under half to unresolved V genes, and the rest is unexplained. From that table come the V and J calls and clone size; the DNA was used to work out D and trimming. The sample data list about 270,000 clones, and 88% of these were observed just once. The biggest ten clones account for about 4% of the sample.

The CDR1 and CDR2 encoded by the germline V gene are SGDLS and YYNGEE. A distance of 16 bases separates the germline ends of V and J, which lose 0 bases and 4 bases respectively. Measured from the cysteine to the phenylalanine, the CDR3 is 17 residues long. Only the CDR3 portion is preserved as DNA: 51 bases, with reading frame beginning at the first base. The sample is drawn from a study of blood T cell repertoires in COVID-19 (dated by TCRdb to about 2020). With regard to the full study: Samples covering the acute and convalescent phases of COVID-19 were provided by collaborators in the United States, Italy and Spain. The prospective study material was composed of cDNA or gDNA derived from T cells, B-cell-depleted T cells, or PBMCs. Deeply sampled blood TCRbeta repertoires from subjects exposed to, actively infected with, or recovered from COVID-19 were included in the dataset. A freely available public database, intended as a resource for researchers studying the immune response to SARS-CoV-2, is where the repertoires were released. Samples came from the ongoing ImmuneRACE study (first 160 participants) plus 1,254 subjects from 6 global collaborators. A de-identified subject ID, COVID-19 status, age in years and sex were almost always included in the sample metadata. Where HLA class I and class II types were available, the types were taken from metadata supplied by the sample provider, not from assay-based typing. On the study overall, not on this receptor specifically: How much clinical and demographic metadata was included differed by source and by participant, and the metadata was provided uncurated.

The rearranged chain carries TRBV9 and TRBJ1-4; no D gene call is confident. This receptor was identified in a man between 60 and 75 years old who had recovered from COVID-19. Sequencing was performed on peripheral blood. CDR3 sequence: CASSVDPVGGLNEKLFF. The DNA sequence is TGTGCCAGCAGCGTAGATCCGGTAGGAGGGCTTAATGAAAAACTGTTTTTT.